Shown below are 8 T cell receptor beta chains from a single sample sequenced in a study of vaccination and CD4 T cells after COVID-19. No antigen is known for these receptors. The Oncomine TCR Beta short-read assay was applied to DNA of cultured CD4+ T cells. TCRdb fed the PCR reads into MiXCR, producing one record per CDR3 protein. The table includes 11,000 to 15,000 distinct CDR3 sequences, about 51% detected once. Regarding treatment: roughly 10-day PBMC culture with coronavirus spike peptide pools or control peptides (ViraFEST assay). Sequenced sample: CD4+ T cells from blood, cultured in vitro. All receptors derive from a human donor who had recovered from COVID-19.

This clonotype has only a few counts. The chain links TRBV6-5 to TRBJ2-5; D is unresolved. The CDR3 sequence is 13 residues long. Germline lookup yields CDR1 MNHEY and CDR2 SVGAGI. Trimming pared 2 bases from V and 1 base from J, leaving 5 bases between. The CDR3 here is CASSYDFQETQYF. The DNA for the CDR3 is TGTGCCAGCAGTTACGACTTCCAAGAGACCCAGTACTTC.

V gene TRBV20-1 combines with J gene TRBJ2-6; D call uncertain. V gave up 0 bases and J gave up 0 bases, with 6 bases separating them. The CDR3 has 15 residues. Germline V lookup: CDR1 DFQATT, CDR2 SNEGSKA (reference sequence). DNA of the CDR3: TGCAGTGCTAGAGATCACAGCTCTGGGGCCAACGTCCTGACTTTC. Its protein product is CSARDHSSGANVLTF.

The rearrangement links TRBV6-1 to TRBJ2-7, with 11 bases fitting TRBD2. V trimming: 7 bases; J trimming: 3 bases; junction bases outside the gene matches: 2. The CDR3 spans 13 residues. The germline CDR1 and CDR2 sequences are MNHNS and SASEGT. The CDR3 reads CASILAGGYEQYF. For the CDR3, the DNA is TGTGCCAGCATCCTAGCGGGAGGCTACGAGCAGTACTTC.

The chain links TRBV20-1 to TRBJ1-2, with D possibly matching TRBD1 (6 bases). The V gene's germline CDR1 is DFQATT and CDR2 SNEGSKA (reference sequence). Trimming removed 3 bases at V and 7 bases at J, with 18 bases between. This CDR3 comprises 14 residues. The CDR3 DNA reads TGCAGTGCTAGTATGTCGGGGCAGGGGAGTGGCTACACCTTC. It translates to CSASMSGQGSGYTF.

Remarks on this clonotype: Being one base from a much bigger clone, this may be a read error. The chain combines TRBV7-3 with TRBJ2-1, with 9 positions matching TRBD2. This CDR3 contains 13 residues. CDR1 is SGHTA and CDR2 is FQGTGA in the germline V gene. The CDR3 here is CASSLRTSDEEFF. The CDR3 region has the DNA TGTGCCAGCAGCTTACGGACTAGCGATGAGGAGTTCTTC.

This clonotype was observed a few times. The rearrangement joins TRBV5-1 to TRBJ2-1; D tentatively fits TRBD1 or TRBD2 (6 bases each). Germline V gene lookup returns CDR1 SGHRS and CDR2 YFSETQ. Trimming pared 0 bases from V and 9 bases from J, leaving 16 bases between. CDR3 length equals 15 residues. The CDR3 is CASSLGVGGGGEQFF. DNA for the CDR3: TGCGCCAGCAGCTTGGGGGTCGGGGGCGGCGGTGAGCAGTTCTTC.

V is TRBV7-9 and J is TRBJ2-7; unclear D gene. With 1 base removed from V and 3 bases from J, the gap between germline ends came to 10 bases. The CDR3 has 14 residues. Germline CDR1 is SEHNR and CDR2 is FQNEAQ (reference sequence). In nucleotides, the CDR3 is TGTGCCAGCAGCTTAGGGGAATACCTCTACGAGCAGTACTTC. Its protein is CASSLGEYLYEQYF.

The chain links TRBV20-1 to TRBJ1-2; D is undetermined. With 3 bases removed from V and 6 bases from J, the gap between germline ends came to 17 bases. The length of the CDR3 is 14 residues. The V gene's germline CDR1 is DFQATT and CDR2 SNEGSKA (reference sequence). This CDR3 reads CSASILNELNGYTF. The CDR3 coding sequence is TGCAGTGCTAGTATATTAAACGAGCTGAATGGCTACACCTTC.